The 32 T cell receptor beta chains below were found in one sample sequenced in a study of blood T cell repertoires in COVID-19. The method was immunoSEQ multiplex PCR; TCRdb's version includes in-frame clones alone and lacks a portion of them. The table includes 330,000 or so clones, roughly 87% detected once. Sequencing input: peripheral blood. The receptors stem from a woman aged 55-69 years with COVID-19, enrolled during active disease.

The rearrangement links TRBV11-3 to TRBJ1-5; possibly TRBD1 for D (5 bases). Per the germline V gene, CDR1 is SGHNT and CDR2 is YENEEA. The CDR3 covers 16 residues. Trimming stripped 3 bases from V and 3 bases from J, with 15 bases between. The CDR3 coding sequence is TGTGCCAGCAGCTTGCTTACTCAGGGCAACAATCAGCCCCAGCATTTT. Its translation: CASSLLTQGNNQPQHF.

This clone was recorded a few times. This CDR3 is also generated by other DNA sequences in the sample. CDR3 in amino acids: CASSLGDRGYGYTF. The CDR3, as DNA: TGCGCCAGCAGCCTGGGGGACAGGGGCTATGGCTACACCTTC. V gene TRBV5-1 combines with J gene TRBJ1-2; TRBD1 agrees at 10 bases. The CDR3 spans 14 residues. Looked up from germline, CDR1 is SGHRS and CDR2 is YFSETQ. Unmatched junction bases numbered 4, after V lost 4 bases and J lost 4 bases. Full variable domain (missing parts from reference TRBV5-1 and TRBJ1-2): KAGVTQTPRYLIKTRGQQVTLSCSPISGHRSVSWYQQTPGQGLQFLFEYFSETQRNKGNFPGRFSGRQFSNSRSEMNVSTLELGDSALYLCASSLGDRGYGYTFGSGTRLTVV.

V usage is TRBV29-1 and J usage is TRBJ1-5; D unresolved. This CDR3 contains 14 residues. Germline loops: CDR1 SQVTM, CDR2 ANQGSEA. V was shortened by 7 bases and J by 7 bases, with 20 bases between the two germline ends. The CDR3 DNA reads as TGCAGCGCCCTCCTGGCGGGTACGGTCCAGCCCCAGCATTTT. Amino acids: CSALLAGTVQPQHF.

This clone was seen only once. V and J are TRBV6-4 and TRBJ1-2; 9 bases fit TRBD1. The V segment lost 4 bases and the J segment 5 bases; nucleotides outside the gene matches: 8. The CDR3 totals 15 residues. CDR1 and CDR2 (germline): MRHNA, SNTAGT. The CDR3 DNA reads TGTGCCAGCAGTGCTGGGACAGGGAGTCATTATGGCTACACCTTC. This codes for CASSAGTGSHYGYTF.

V is TRBV19 and J is TRBJ1-2; TRBD1 matches at 8 bases. V lost 4 bases, J lost 4 bases, and 11 bases stayed unmatched. This CDR3 comprises 16 residues. The germline gives CDR1 LNHDA, CDR2 SQIVND (reference sequence). In DNA, the CDR3 is TGTGCCAGTAGTAAGCTACAGGGGGTAACGTTCTATGGCTACACCTTC. This gives the protein CASSKLQGVTFYGYTF. Combining the CDR3 with reference TRBV19 and TRBJ1-2 gives the whole variable domain DGGITQSPKYLFRKEGQNVTLSCEQNLNHDAMYWYRQDPGQGLRLIYYSQIVNDFQKGDIAEGYSVSREKKESFPLTVTSAQKNPTAFYLCASSKLQGVTFYGYTFGSGTRLTVV.

This chain uses TRBV4-1 with TRBJ2-7; D remains unclear. V lost 6 bases, J lost 3 bases, and 18 bases lay in between. CDR3 size: 15 residues. Germline CDR1 is MGHRA and CDR2 is YSYEKL. This CDR3 reads CASSLGSEVFYEQYF. The DNA of the CDR3 is TGCGCCAGCAGTCTTGGAAGCGAGGTATTCTACGAGCAGTACTTC.

The chain joins TRBV6-5 to TRBJ1-5, with 7 bases aligning to TRBD1. J lost 0 bases, V lost 6 bases, and 5 bases had no gene match. The CDR3 is 15 amino acids. Germline V gene lookup returns CDR1 MNHEY and CDR2 SVGAGI. In DNA form, the CDR3 reads TGTGCCAGCAGAAGAGACAGGGATAGCAATCAGCCCCAGCATTTT. Its protein is CASRRDRDSNQPQHF.

The chain couples TRBV6-5 to TRBJ2-5; D gene uncertain. The ends were cut back, 4 bases at V and 5 bases at J, with 14 bases in the middle. Germline-derived CDR1 and CDR2 are MNHEY and SVGAGI. The CDR3 runs to 14 residues. CDR3 region: CASSSPGPWETQYF. CDR3 nucleotide sequence: TGTGCCAGCAGTTCGCCGGGTCCCTGGGAGACCCAGTACTTC.

V usage is TRBV7-9 and J usage is TRBJ2-5, with 9 nucleotides matching TRBD1. The ends lost 4 bases at V and 5 bases at J; junction bases unmatched: 8. Looked up from germline, CDR1 is SEHNR and CDR2 is FQNEAQ (reference sequence). The CDR3 covers 15 residues. In DNA, the CDR3 is TGTGCCAGCAGCTCCCGCACAGGGGGCGGGGAGACCCAGTACTTC. It codes for CASSSRTGGGETQYF.

This chain connects TRBV2 to TRBJ2-3; weak D call: TRBD2 (6 bases). V gave up 6 bases and J gave up 3 bases, with 10 bases separating them. Germline lookup yields CDR1 SNHLY and CDR2 FYNNEI. The CDR3 has 13 amino acids. This CDR3 is CASRTSGTDTQYF. The CDR3 DNA is TGTGCCAGCAGGACTAGTGGGACAGATACGCAGTATTTT.

This chain connects TRBV18 to TRBJ1-2; 7 positions match TRBD1. This CDR3 has 13 amino acids. Germline CDR1 is KGHSH and CDR2 is LQKENI. After removal of 3 bases from V and 8 bases from J, the junction contained 6 bases not matched to a gene. In nucleotides, the CDR3 is TGTGCCAGCTCACCTAACGACAGGGACGGCTACACCTTC. It specifies CASSPNDRDGYTF.

The chain combines TRBV19 with TRBJ2-3; D perhaps matches TRBD2 (5 bases). Germline V gene data show CDR1 as LNHDA and CDR2 as SQIVND (reference sequence). This CDR3 is built from 13 residues. The V and J ends lost 6 bases and 0 bases respectively, with 7 bases between them. CDR3 in amino acids: CASRGVSTDTQYF. The DNA of the CDR3 is TGTGCCAGTAGGGGAGTAAGCACAGATACGCAGTATTTT.

The chain recombines TRBV2 with TRBJ1-1; a weak D match, TRBD1 (5 bases). The CDR3 has 14 residues. Trimming shortened V by 6 bases and J by 1 base, and 12 bases separated the two germline ends. The V gene's germline CDR1 is SNHLY and CDR2 FYNNEI. The CDR3 region has the DNA TGTGCCAGCAGAGGGGTCAGGGCGAACACTGAAGCTTTCTTT. Translated, it gives CASRGVRANTEAFF.

The genes are TRBV14 and TRBJ1-3; a possible D gene is TRBD1 (5 bases). Trimming cost V 1 base and J 0 bases, with 7 bases left between them. From germline, CDR1 is SGHDN and CDR2 FVKESK. The CDR3 is made up of 15 amino acids. CDR3 amino acids: CASSQVRASGNTIYF. CDR3 DNA sequence: TGTGCCAGCAGCCAAGTCAGGGCCTCTGGAAACACCATATATTTT.

The chain uses TRBV6-5 and TRBJ1-1, with a weak D call TRBD1 (5 bases). Germline-derived CDR1 and CDR2 are MNHEY and SVGAGI. V dropped 4 bases and J dropped 4 bases, with 13 bases sitting between them. This CDR3 contains 14 residues. The CDR3: CASSSGGVATEAFF. The CDR3 coding sequence is TGTGCCAGCAGTTCTGGGGGGGTGGCCACTGAAGCTTTCTTT.

The rearrangement joins TRBV30 to TRBJ1-2, with 7 bases aligning to TRBD1. This CDR3 spans 14 amino acids. With 0 bases clipped from V and 6 bases from J, the junction kept 7 bases outside the gene matches. The germline V gene has CDR1 GTSNPN and CDR2 SVGIG (reference sequence). CDR3 amino acids: CAWSVRLTGNGYTF. In nucleotides, the CDR3 is TGTGCCTGGAGTGTACGATTGACAGGGAATGGCTACACCTTC.

The chain employs TRBV5-1 and TRBJ2-5; 10 bases map to TRBD2. The length of the CDR3 is 16 residues. Per germline, CDR1 SGHRS and CDR2 YFSETQ. V gave up 1 base and J gave up 2 bases; unmatched junction bases: 5. The DNA of the CDR3 is TGCGCCAGCAGCTTGCTCCTAGCGGGGGCGCAAGAGACCCAGTACTTC. It encodes CASSLLLAGAQETQYF.

The rearrangement uses TRBV7-8 and TRBJ2-1; tentatively, D is TRBD2 (6 bases). Trimming took off 4 bases at V and 4 bases at J, with 17 bases between the two ends. This CDR3 has 16 residues. In germline, CDR1 is SGHVS, CDR2 FQNEAQ. Written as DNA, the CDR3 is TGTGCCAGCAGCTACCAGACCGGGAGACCGTACAATGAGCAGTTCTTC. Its protein product is CASSYQTGRPYNEQFF.

The chain has TRBV11-3 and TRBJ2-7, with TRBD1 matching over 7 bases. The V gene end was trimmed by 5 bases and the J gene end by 6 bases; junction bases not matched to a gene: 4. CDR3 length equals 12 residues. The germline gives CDR1 SGHNT, CDR2 YENEEA. The CDR3: CASSKDRAEQYF. CDR3 in DNA: TGTGCCAGCAGCAAAGACAGGGCCGAGCAGTACTTC.

J is TRBJ1-6 and V is TRBV10-2; TRBD1 matches at 9 bases. Germline CDR1 and CDR2: WSHSY and SAAADI. The CDR3 sequence is 16 residues long. V lost 3 bases and J lost 6; bases outside the gene matches: 6. DNA for the CDR3: TGCGCCAGCAGTGAACACAGGGGGCGAACTAATTCACCCCTCCACTTT. Its protein product is CASSEHRGRTNSPLHF.

V usage is TRBV3-1 (or the pseudogene TRBV3-2) and J usage is TRBJ2-1; the match to TRBD1 covers 8 bases. Trimming removed 10 bases from V and 5 bases from J; junction bases left unmatched: 13. The germline CDR1 and CDR2 sequences are LGHDT and YNNKEL (reference sequence). The CDR3 totals 15 residues. CDR3 in DNA: TGTGCCACCCGGAGAAGTGGGACAGGTAACAATGAGCAGTTCTTC. This encodes CATRRSGTGNNEQFF.

The V gene is TRBV15, the J gene TRBJ1-6; maybe TRBD1 (5 bases). CDR3 length: 13 amino acids. Trimming left V 5 bases short and J 7 bases short, with 9 bases between. The germline gives CDR1 LNHNV, CDR2 YYDKDF (reference sequence). The CDR3 nucleotides are TGTGCCACCAGCGACAGTACCAATTCACCCCTCCACTTT. This codes for CATSDSTNSPLHF.

The chain uses TRBV7-3 and TRBJ2-1; D ambiguous. From germline, CDR1 is SGHTA and CDR2 FQGTGA. V was cut by 1 base and J by 0 bases, with 10 bases left in between. CDR3 size: 16 residues. The CDR3 DNA is TGTGCCAGCAGCTTAATTCCGCGAAGCTCCTACAATGAGCAGTTCTTC. Its protein is CASSLIPRSSYNEQFF.

The table lists this clone with a count of one. In DNA form, the CDR3 reads TGTGCCAGCAGTTGGGCGGATACGCAGTATTTT. Translating gives CASSWADTQYF. The rearrangement links TRBV27 to TRBJ2-3; D uncertain. The CDR3 has 11 amino acids. V was shortened by 4 bases and J by 6 bases, with 5 bases between the two germline ends. Germline V gene lookup returns CDR1 MNHEY and CDR2 SMNVEV (reference sequence).

J is TRBJ1-3 and V is TRBV7-6, with D uncertain. Germline CDR1 SGHVS, CDR2 FNYEAQ. The V gene lost 3 bases and the J gene lost 0 bases, with 15 bases spanning the gap. The CDR3 extends over 17 amino acids. For the CDR3, the DNA is TGTGCCAGCAGCTTTTTGGCGGGAGCGGGCTCTGGAAACACCATATATTTT. As protein: CASSFLAGAGSGNTIYF.

J is TRBJ1-6 and V is TRBV18, with a tentative D call TRBD1 (5 bases). The CDR3 covers 15 residues. Germline assignment: CDR1 KGHSH and CDR2 LQKENI. The ends were cut back, 4 bases at V and 14 bases at J, with 21 bases in the middle. The CDR3 DNA sequence: TGTGCCAGCTCACAGACGGAGGGGATTGGGAAGACCCTCCACTTT. This codes for CASSQTEGIGKTLHF.

This chain uses TRBV30 with TRBJ2-3; D is unresolved. Germline V CDR1 and CDR2: GTSNPN, SVGIG (reference sequence). V was cut by 0 bases and J by 0 bases, with 10 bases left in between. The length of the CDR3 is 15 residues. This CDR3 is CAWSVRRRSTDTQYF. As DNA, the CDR3 is TGTGCCTGGAGTGTGCGGCGAAGGAGCACAGATACGCAGTATTTT.

The V and J genes are TRBV10-3 and TRBJ1-5; TRBD1 might be the D (5 bases). V was cut by 2 bases and J by 9 bases, with 8 bases left in between. The CDR3 consists of 12 residues. The germline gives CDR1 ENHRY, CDR2 SYGVKD. This CDR3 reads CAISELGGPQHF. The DNA of the CDR3 is TGTGCCATCAGTGAGCTCGGGGGGCCCCAGCATTTT.

V and J are TRBV6-5 and TRBJ2-7; 7 positions agree with TRBD1. Germline-derived CDR1 and CDR2 are MNHEY and SVGAGI. Germline trimming cut 5 bases from V and 6 bases from J; bases unmatched to any gene: 13. There are 15 residues in the CDR3. CDR3 sequence reads: CASSLDRAFTGEQYF. The DNA of the CDR3 is TGTGCCAGCAGTCTTGACAGGGCCTTTACCGGCGAGCAGTACTTC.

The CDR3, as DNA: TGTGCCAGCAGTCGGACTAGCGGGGGGGCAAATGAGCAGTTCTTC. Translating it yields CASSRTSGGANEQFF. The rearrangement uses TRBV6-6 and TRBJ2-1, with 15 nucleotides matching TRBD2. Germline lookup yields CDR1 MNHNY and CDR2 SVGAGI (reference sequence). The length of the CDR3 is 15 residues. With 5 bases clipped from V and 7 bases from J, the junction kept 3 bases outside the gene matches.

The chain carries TRBV7-2 and TRBJ2-5; 10 bases map to TRBD2. The CDR3 loop spans 17 amino acids. Germline V lookup: CDR1 SGHTA, CDR2 FQGNSA. Trimming took 5 bases from V and 3 from J; bases not matched to a gene: 12. This CDR3 is CASSPGWDSGGKETQYF. The DNA for the CDR3 is TGTGCCAGCAGCCCCGGCTGGGATAGCGGGGGGAAAGAGACCCAGTACTTC.

This clone has only a few counts. This chain joins TRBV9 and TRBJ2-2; TRBD2 matches at 7 bases. The germline gives CDR1 SGDLS, CDR2 YYNGEE. V was clipped by 3 bases and J by 4 bases; unmatched bases: 6. The CDR3 extends over 15 amino acids. CDR3 amino acids: CASSGPLAVTGELFF. The CDR3 bases are TGTGCCAGCAGCGGGCCGCTAGCGGTCACCGGGGAGCTGTTTTTT.